This TCR beta chain stems from a study of T cell repertoires in cytomegalovirus infection. This clonotype was seen only a few times. Its antigen remains unidentified. CDR1 is SGHVS and CDR2 is FNYEAQ in the germline V gene. This CDR3 region has 17 residues. V dropped 2 bases and J dropped 2; count of bases not matched to a gene: 7. TCRdb analysed the reads with MiXCR anew, one entry per CDR3 protein. The sample consists of roughly 100,000 distinct CDR3 sequences, around 45% of them appearing once. The rearrangement uses TRBV7-6 and TRBJ2-3; 10 bases map to TRBD2. The sequence derives from a human donor in good health (CMV status not recorded). Some clones in this sample may be carry-over from other donors' samples. This sample comprised CD8+ T cells from cultured PBMCs, obtained from culture after CMV antigen stimulation. CDR3 in DNA: TGTGCCAGCAGCTTATGGTACAGCGGGGGGGCCACAGATACGCAGTATTTT. It is translated as CASSLWYSGGATDTQYF.